This T cell receptor beta chain was recovered during a study of cytomegalovirus exposure and HLA in healthy donors. Study-level results: When a later analysis compared HLA-associated TCR beta chains with equally common others, the HLA-associated chains turned out to be more clonally expanded and to have lower generation probabilities. Certain indistinguishable V segments, among them TRBV6-2 and TRBV6-3, were excluded. Usually a TCR sequence was rare, but some public TCRs were found in many donors.

With V trimmed by 1 base and J by 6 bases, 9 bases remained unmatched. There are 15 residues in the CDR3. Germline V gene sequence: CDR1 SGHDN, CDR2 FVKESK. The PCR used 60 Vbeta and 13 Jbeta primers. Authors' processing steps: Unique TCR beta chains totaled some 78 million in a later count, with roughly 10 million of them shared. Clones were sequenced by immunoSEQ multiplex PCR, and TCRdb holds only the in-frame ones, with some missing. V and J calls and clone size are those listed in that table; D and trimming were worked out from the DNA. Of approximately 100,000 clones in the sample, 60% to 75% were seen once. This clone is categorized as medium-sized. Its cognate antigen is unknown.

This sequence joins TRBV14 and TRBJ2-7; 7 nucleotides align to TRBD1. The sequence was obtained from a male donor in good health and CMV-seropositive. Input material: PBMCs. The CDR3 sequence: CASSQAMTGLGEQYF. The CDR3 nucleotides are TGTGCCAGCAGCCAAGCAATGACAGGGTTGGGCGAGCAGTACTTC.